This T cell receptor (beta chain) was sequenced in a study of cytomegalovirus exposure and HLA in healthy donors (dated 2017 in TCRdb). The study in broad terms: An earlier analysis of approximately 590 of the donors reported 250 to 300 Gb of sequence data and approximately 110 million unique TCR beta sequences from 150 million to 200 million T cells. An early release covering 500 to 750 HLA-typed donors comprised roughly 300 gigabases of sequencing data and tens of millions of unique TCR sequences. Among the roughly 430 genotyped donors, about 83% belonged to the genetic ancestry cluster associated with self-reported Caucasian donors. The aim of the study was to test whether cataloging public T cell receptors could identify signatures of past pathogen exposure. Using immunosequencing, the study profiled T cell repertoires from approximately 700 subjects and related those repertoires to cytomegalovirus serostatus. In addition to the first cohort of roughly 700 subjects, a separate validation cohort of 130 or so different subjects was used. High-throughput TCR immunosequencing, statistical association of individual TCRs with disease status, and machine learning were combined to predict cytomegalovirus infection status. A later analysis re-examined previously published TCR beta repertoires from hundreds of donors and added high-resolution HLA genotyping to investigate patterns of TCR occurrence. Rather than using new phenotypic data, the later analysis identified candidate immune exposures from TCR beta sequences and from how often those sequences occurred across donors. In an earlier analysis of a few hundred of the donors, high-throughput TCR beta sequencing was used to judge whether each TCR beta V gene segment behaved as functional or pseudogenic. Alongside the repertoire data, information on donor age, sex, ethnicity and CMV serostatus was compiled. A later genetic analysis used genome-wide SNP genotypes for about 65% of the 666 donors, treating that subset as a discovery cohort. All discovery cohort repertoires had been generated on a single sequencing platform. Class I and class II HLA loci were covered by the typing at four-digit resolution. The number of donors typed differed by locus, with about 629-640 for A, B, C, DRB1 and DQB1, around 500 for DQA1, 600 to 610 for DPA1, and about 450 for DPB1. Because of strong linkage in the cohort, a handful of DR-DQ haplotypes were treated as single units for association and clustering. Among under 450 genotyped donors of the cohort, an average of roughly 240,000 unique TCR beta nucleotide sequences were sequenced per donor, roughly a sixth of them non-productive.

The receptor library was made with the immunoSEQ multiplex PCR assay. For the multiplex PCR, a mixture combining 60 forward primers for TCR Vbeta segments and 13 reverse primers for TCR Jbeta segments was used. Amplification of the CDR3 region of rearranged TCR beta genes was performed with a multiplex PCR assay on genomic DNA. On the Illumina HiSeq System, the amplified TCR beta libraries were sequenced as 87-base-pair reads. Per the authors' processing: Across the 670 or so repertoires, a later analysis counted roughly 77 million unique TCR beta chains, around 10 million of which were shared by at least two donors. Raw reads were error-corrected and collapsed into unique sequences with a nearest-neighbor algorithm that merged closely related sequences to remove PCR and sequencing errors. Alignment of CDR3 sequences to IMGT reference sequences was used to assign V, D and J gene segments. For a sequence to be retained, a match of at least six nucleotides was required to both a V gene segment and a J gene segment. A rearrangement was called productive if the CDR3 had no stop codons and remained in frame with V and J, and every other rearrangement was called non-productive. CDR3 was defined by IMGT convention, running from the second conserved V-encoded cysteine to the conserved J-encoded phenylalanine. In an earlier analysis of approximately 500 of the donors, sequences lacking an unambiguous match to a single V gene segment were excluded. An earlier analysis of a few hundred of the donors called V segments functional above 56.7% productive rearrangements and segregating when the between-donor standard deviation exceeded 5%. A statistical classification framework was built for diagnosing cytomegalovirus status from the catalog of TCR beta chain sequences. In a later analysis, TCR nucleotide sequences were compared against IMGT/GENE-DB human TR gene sequences so that V and J genes could be assigned. A later analysis assigned CDR3 sequences and most-parsimonious VDJ recombination scenarios with the TCRdist pipeline. In a later analysis, every TCR beta chain was defined by the combination of its CDR3 amino acid sequence and its V-gene family, and reads without a unique V-gene family were dropped. In a later analysis, around 600 highly shared, low-generation-probability nucleotide sequences were removed to address suspected cross-contamination and a sequencing artifact. In a later analysis, a clonal expansion index for each public chain was calculated from normalized within-repertoire ranks of inferred template counts. In a later analysis, generation probabilities were computed using a VDJ recombination model fitted to out-of-frame rearrangements, and the results were checked against IGoR. In a later analysis, TCR-TCR, TCR-HLA and TCR-CMV co-occurrence was scored with hypergeometric tests, and a repertoire-size bias correction was applied to TCR pairs. To estimate false discovery rates, a later analysis permuted the HLA or CMV assignments 20 times. In a later analysis, co-occurring TCRs were grouped using DBSCAN, and TCRdist sequence similarity was added for clustering within HLA-allele-positive subsets. For co-occurrence clustering, repertoires with fewer than 30,000 or more than 120,000 public chains were excluded, along with about five repertoires with anomalous nucleotide sharing. As stored in TCRdb, this immuneACCESS dataset retains in-frame rearrangements with V and J assigned. A fraction of the clones does not appear; measured against another copy, unresolved V genes explain less than half of the discrepancy, and the remainder lacks a known reason. That table furnishes V, J and clone size, whereas the DNA furnished D and trimming. This sample comprises approximately 140,000 clones, roughly 75% of them detected only once. The ten top clones hold 2% to 2.5% of the sample.

The investigation overall reported the following: The only immune exposure information available for the cohort was CMV serostatus. In a later analysis, most CMV-associated TCR beta chains were found to appear HLA-restricted, with HLA associations seemingly driven largely by CMV exposure. Correlated functional status among segregating V segments might reflect linkage disequilibrium, but an unknown experimental factor could not be ruled out. A later analysis associated 15,000 or so TCR beta sequences with specific HLA alleles at a false discovery rate of 0.05. The classifier was reported to diagnose cytomegalovirus status with high specificity and sensitivity in both the original and validation cohorts. A cluster of highly shared sequence variants was judged likely to represent a technical artifact of the sequencing pipeline. Because the 87-base-pair reads could not distinguish some IMGT-functional V segments, including TRBV6-2 and TRBV6-3, those segments were excluded. HLA typing was unavailable for some donors at each locus, so association tests used only the typed subset. Sequencing depth was assumed to be roughly uniform across donors in the presence/absence analyses, though that assumption may not hold. A later genetic analysis associated a missense DCLRE1C variant with V-gene and J-gene trimming of TCR beta chains, and an independent cohort replicated the association. In a later analysis, HLA-associated TCR beta chains showed more clonal expansion and lower generation probabilities than non-associated chains that were equally common. Assigning TCR associations to individual alleles was difficult when HLA alleles, especially DR and DQ, strongly co-occurred. A further reported finding was that TCR beta sequences accurately predicted the HLA-A and HLA-B alleles for most subjects in the first cohort. According to a later analysis, TCR association rates differed among HLA loci, with DRB1 alleles showing the most associated TCRs and HLA-C alleles showing the fewest. According to a later genetic analysis, donors in an Asian-associated ancestry cluster had fewer N-insertions in productive TCRs than the roughly 700-donor mean. Approximately 16 rarely observed V segments, including chromosome 9 orphons, were excluded from the earlier analysis of almost 600 of the donors because counts were too low. While some public TCRs were present in many individuals, most TCR sequences turned up only very rarely across donors. A later analysis reported that several top co-occurrence clusters appeared linked to parvovirus B19, influenza, CMV and Epstein-Barr virus. In an earlier analysis of more than 450 of the donors, most TCR beta V segments were observed in productive rearrangements about 87% or about 30% of the time, broadly matching IMGT annotations. A few of the identified cytomegalovirus-associated TCR beta chains were confirmed in vitro to be specific for cytomegalovirus antigens. In this cohort, only TCR beta chains were sequenced, and detectable features were limited by the absence of alpha or paired-chain data. A total of fewer than 200 TCR beta chains were listed by the study as associated with cytomegalovirus. The authors suggested that the approach could potentially be generalized to other disease states and immunological phenotypes.

There are 17 amino acids in the CDR3, from cysteine to phenylalanine inclusive. The entry retains the CDR3 DNA only, 51 bases that are in frame from base 1. Unmatched junction bases come to 16, with V trimmed by 4 bases and J by 4 bases. In the germline V gene (reference sequence), CDR1 corresponds to MNHEY and CDR2 to SMNVEV. To note about this clone: This receptor's antigen is unknown. Base qualities are missing; no much larger clone stands one base away.

The cohort comprised fewer than 700 healthy bone marrow donors. At the time of sampling, all cohort members were nominally healthy, though unrecorded immune exposures were likely present. The donor tested CMV seronegative and was one of the 352 seronegative cohort members. A peripheral blood sample was provided by each donor, and peripheral blood mononuclear cells were used for TCR beta sequencing. Genomic DNA extraction from the blood cell samples was performed with the Qiagen DNeasy Blood Extraction Kit. The source of this sequence is a man aged 25 to 45 in good health and CMV-seronegative. The V and J genes are TRBV27 and TRBJ2-7; TRBD1 fits 7 bases in the junction. Specimen: PBMCs. The CDR3 corresponds to CASSSTTRDRALYEQYF. The base sequence is TGTGCCAGCAGTTCCACAACAAGAGACAGGGCCTTATACGAGCAGTACTTC.